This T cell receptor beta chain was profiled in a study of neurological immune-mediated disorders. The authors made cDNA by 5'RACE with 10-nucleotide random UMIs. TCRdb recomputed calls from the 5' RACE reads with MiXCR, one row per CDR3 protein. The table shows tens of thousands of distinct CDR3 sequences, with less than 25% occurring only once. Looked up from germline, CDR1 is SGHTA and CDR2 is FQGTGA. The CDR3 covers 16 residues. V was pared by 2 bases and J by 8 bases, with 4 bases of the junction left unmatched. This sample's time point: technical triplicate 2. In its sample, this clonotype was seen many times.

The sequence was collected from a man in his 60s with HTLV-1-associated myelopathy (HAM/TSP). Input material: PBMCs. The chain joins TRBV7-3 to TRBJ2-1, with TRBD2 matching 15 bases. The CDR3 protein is CASSLGLAGGAHEQFF. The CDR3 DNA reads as TGTGCCAGCAGCTTAGGACTAGCGGGAGGGGCCCATGAGCAGTTCTTC.